Presented here are 23 T cell receptor beta chains from one specimen sequenced in a study of T cells in Graves' hyperthyroidism and ophthalmopathy. Researchers amplified the TCR beta CDR3 regions from RNA transcripts. RT-PCR in the first round (using the HTBI primer set) targeted the TCR CDR3. TCRdb reprocessed the multiplex PCR reads via MiXCR and lists one record per CDR3 protein. The table has a few hundred thousand distinct CDR3 sequences, approximately 49% seen once. Material: peripheral blood or thyroid tissue (not recorded which). These receptors were obtained from an adult woman with Graves' disease, either hyperthyroidism or ophthalmopathy (not recorded which).

This clonotype was seen a few times. This chain links TRBV14 with TRBJ2-7, with D uncertain. Germline CDR1 is SGHDN and CDR2 is FVKESK. V lost 6 bases and J 5 bases, leaving 11 bases between the germline ends. The CDR3 runs 12 residues. The CDR3 DNA is TGTGCCAGCAGTTTCACTGCGGACGAGCAGTACTTC. Translating gives CASSFTADEQYF.

J is TRBJ2-5 and V is TRBV2; 7 bases agree with TRBD1. Germline CDR1 is SNHLY and CDR2 is FYNNEI. V trimming: 2 bases; J trimming: 2 bases; junction bases outside the gene matches: 8. CDR3 length equals 16 residues. The CDR3 DNA follows: TGTGCCAGCAGTGAAAGCAACGGGACAGTGCAAGAGACCCAGTACTTC. Translated, it gives CASSESNGTVQETQYF.

This clonotype came up once. This CDR3 is missing its conserved last phenylalanine or tryptophan, likely due to a read error. The rearrangement joins TRBV7-9 to TRBJ1-1, with 9 bases matching TRBD1. This CDR3 is 16 amino acids long. V lost 5 bases and J lost 4; bases outside the gene matches: 11. Germline V gene lookup returns CDR1 SEHNR and CDR2 FQNEAQ (reference sequence). DNA of the CDR3: TGTGCCAGCAGCCATGGGGACAGGGATCTGATCACTGAAGCTTTCTGT. Amino acids: CASSHGDRDLITEAFC.

This rearrangement joins TRBV7-6 to TRBJ2-7; 8 bases fit TRBD1. Germline V gives CDR1 SGHVS, CDR2 FNYEAQ. This CDR3 is 15 amino acids long. The V segment lost 5 bases and the J segment 0 bases; nucleotides outside the gene matches: 6. CDR3 DNA: TGTGCCAGCAGCACGAGGACAGGGAGCTCCTACGAGCAGTACTTC. It encodes CASSTRTGSSYEQYF.

Points on this clonotype: A junction end diverges from the germline sequence, so it may reflect a read error. The CDR3 DNA reads as TGTGCCATCAGTGCTTATGGGGGCAACGTCCTGACTTTC. Its protein is CAISAYGGNVLTF. The J gene is TRBJ2-6, the V gene TRBV10-3; perhaps D is TRBD1 or TRBD2 (5 bases each). The CDR3 has 13 residues. Germline V gives CDR1 ENHRY, CDR2 SYGVKD.

The CDR3 DNA is TGTGCCATCAGTGAGTCGATTTCTGGGGCGCGTGGGGCCAACGTCCTGACTTTC. It yields the protein CAISESISGARGANVLTF. The chain combines TRBV10-3 with TRBJ2-6; a weak D match, TRBD1 (5 bases). Germline CDR1 ENHRY, CDR2 SYGVKD. The CDR3 is 18 residues long. Trimming left V 0 bases short and J 3 bases short, with 15 bases between.

On this clonotype itself: Since no conserved phenylalanine or tryptophan closes the CDR3, a read error is the likely cause. The chain uses TRBV28 and TRBJ1-1; no definite D call. CDR3 size: 13 residues. Trimming took off 5 bases at V and 3 bases at J, with 10 bases between the two ends. CDR1 is MDHEN and CDR2 is SYDVKM in the germline V gene. The CDR3 is CASSQAWDTEAFS. The CDR3 nucleotides read TGTGCCAGCAGTCAGGCGTGGGACACTGAAGCTTTCTCT.

The chain combines TRBV25-1 with TRBJ1-3, with D uncertain. This CDR3 region has 14 residues. Germline V lookup: CDR1 MGHDK, CDR2 SYGVNS. The V end lost 3 bases, the J end lost 6 bases, and 12 bases lay between the germline ends. CDR3 amino acids: CASSDMDGENTIYF. The DNA of the CDR3 is TGTGCCAGCAGTGATATGGACGGAGAAAACACCATATATTTT.

Note on this clonotype: A much larger clone differs from this one at a single base, so this may be a read error. The V and J genes are TRBV29-1 and TRBJ1-1, with D uncertain. The CDR3 covers 10 residues. V was pared by 1 base and J by 9 bases, with 6 bases between. Germline V gene sequence: CDR1 SQVTM, CDR2 ANQGSEA. The CDR3 DNA sequence: TGCAGCGTTGAAGGGGGTCAAGCTTTCTTT. Its protein product is CSVEGGQAFF.

The chain couples TRBV7-9 to TRBJ1-5; TRBD1 aligns across 9 bases. The CDR3 length is 14 residues. Germline lookup yields CDR1 SEHNR and CDR2 FQNEAQ (reference sequence). The V gene end was trimmed by 3 bases and the J gene end by 7 bases; junction bases not matched to a gene: 4. Here the CDR3 reads CASSFGTGKQPQHF. For the CDR3, the DNA is TGTGCCAGCAGCTTTGGGACAGGGAAGCAGCCCCAGCATTTT.

Details on this clonotype: A much more abundant neighbour one base away suggests this may be a read error. V usage is TRBV20-1 and J usage is TRBJ2-7; D is ambiguous. Trimming pared 5 bases from V and 6 bases from J, leaving 17 bases between. Germline lookup yields CDR1 DFQATT and CDR2 SNEGSKA (reference sequence). The CDR3 sequence is 13 residues long. Written as DNA, the CDR3 is TGCAGTGCTGGAAACCCCCATAATAGCGAGCAGTACTTC. Translating gives CSAGNPHNSEQYF.

The chain carries TRBV7-9 and TRBJ2-7, with TRBD1 matching 8 bases. V was pared by 4 bases and J by 3 bases, with 5 bases of the junction left unmatched. There are 14 residues in the CDR3. CDR1 and CDR2 from the germline V gene are SEHNR and FQNEAQ (reference sequence). CDR3: CASSSDREVYEQYF. The CDR3 DNA follows: TGTGCCAGCAGCTCGGACAGGGAGGTCTACGAGCAGTACTTC. The whole variable domain, filled in from reference TRBV7-9 and TRBJ2-7, reads DTGVSQNPRHKITKRGQNVTFRCDPISEHNRLYWYRQTLGQGPEFLTYFQNEAQLEKSRLLSDRFSAERPKGSFSTLEIQRTEQGDSAMYLCASSSDREVYEQYFGPGTRLTVT.

This clonotype has at least ten counts. The junction does not match germline at one end; this may be a read error. This rearrangement joins TRBV7-7 to TRBJ2-5, with D possibly matching TRBD2 (5 bases). The CDR3 is 15 amino acids. Germline assignment: CDR1 SSHAT and CDR2 FNYEAQ (reference sequence). The CDR3 loop is CASSRIGSEQETQYF. The CDR3 nucleotides read TGTGCTAGCAGCAGGATAGGGAGTGAACAAGAGACCCAGTACTTC.

This chain connects TRBV7-8 to TRBJ2-7, with 10 bases that match TRBD1. Per the germline V gene, CDR1 is SGHVS and CDR2 is FQNEAQ. After removal of 2 bases from V and 4 bases from J, the junction contained 2 bases not matched to a gene. This CDR3 spans 14 amino acids. CDR3 in DNA: TGTGCCAGCAGCTTACGGACAGGGGGTTACGAGCAGTACTTC. It encodes CASSLRTGGYEQYF.

Worth noting for this clonotype: The CDR3 ends on some other residue instead of the conserved phenylalanine or tryptophan, so this is likely a read error. The rearrangement links TRBV7-8 to TRBJ1-4; 7 nucleotides align to TRBD1. V was pared by 1 base and J by 0 bases, with 5 bases of the junction left unmatched. This CDR3 comprises 17 residues. Germline V CDR1 and CDR2: SGHVS, FQNEAQ. CDR3 nucleotides: TGTGCCAGCAGCTTAGTTACAGGGGACGCAACTAATGAAAAACTGTTTTCT. This sequence encodes CASSLVTGDATNEKLFS.

This clonotype was detected a few times. The rearrangement links TRBV20-1 to TRBJ2-5, with a possible D match to TRBD2 (5 bases). V dropped 6 bases and J dropped 1 base, with 15 bases sitting between them. The germline V gene encodes CDR1 DFQATT and CDR2 SNEGSKA (reference sequence). The CDR3 is 14 residues long. This CDR3 is CSALGVFRQETQYF. CDR3 coding DNA: TGCAGTGCCCTCGGGGTTTTCCGCCAAGAGACCCAGTACTTC.

This clonotype has only a few counts. This chain connects TRBV12-3 or TRBV12-4 to TRBJ1-4; D ambiguous. The CDR3 spans 16 residues. The ends were cut back, 8 bases at V and 3 bases at J, with 19 bases in the middle. The DNA for the CDR3 is TGTGCCAGCCGTGGTCTTTCGGCAGGCCCTAATGAAAAACTGTTTTTT. Its translation: CASRGLSAGPNEKLFF.

The chain has TRBV7-3 and TRBJ2-1; 7 nucleotides match TRBD2. The CDR3 is made up of 15 amino acids. With V trimmed by 1 base and J by 4 bases, 4 bases remained unmatched. Germline loops: CDR1 SGHTA, CDR2 FQGTGA. The CDR3 protein is CASSLRASGYNEQFF. CDR3 DNA sequence: TGTGCCAGCAGCTTAAGGGCTAGCGGTTACAATGAGCAGTTCTTC.

The chain links TRBV29-1 to TRBJ2-7; the match to TRBD2 covers 14 bases. Unmatched junction bases numbered 14, after V lost 7 bases and J lost 6 bases. In germline, CDR1 is SQVTM, CDR2 ANQGSEA. The CDR3 extends over 16 amino acids. The CDR3: CSAAGTSGSGSPEQYF. CDR3 nucleotides: TGCAGCGCCGCCGGGACTAGCGGGAGTGGGTCCCCCGAGCAGTACTTC.

This clonotype was picked up one time. This rearrangement joins TRBV10-3 to TRBJ2-7, with no clear D. The CDR3 is 12 residues long. Trimming took 3 bases from V and 3 from J, leaving 6 bases between them. Germline V gene sequence: CDR1 ENHRY, CDR2 SYGVKD. CDR3 nucleotide sequence: TGTGCCATCAGTGAAGGCGGCTACGAGCAGTACTTC. As protein: CAISEGGYEQYF.

In this sample, this clonotype turned up a few times. This sequence joins TRBV7-9 and TRBJ2-7, with 10 bases matching TRBD1. The CDR3 is made up of 14 amino acids. V lost 6 bases, J lost 4 bases, and 6 bases stayed unmatched. The germline CDR1 and CDR2 sequences are SEHNR and FQNEAQ (reference sequence). As DNA, the CDR3 is TGTGCCAGCAGTCGACAGGGGGCTGGGTACGAGCAGTACTTC. This gives the protein CASSRQGAGYEQYF.

This clonotype has a handful of counts. The rearrangement uses TRBV6-2 or TRBV6-3 and TRBJ2-5, with D possibly TRBD1 on 5 matching bases. The germline V gene encodes CDR1 MNHEY and CDR2 SVGEGT. CDR3 length: 15 amino acids. V lost 1 base and J 5 bases, leaving 14 bases between the germline ends. CDR3 region: CASSYLSPGKETQYF. The CDR3 DNA sequence: TGTGCCAGCAGTTACTTATCCCCAGGGAAGGAGACCCAGTACTTC.

Ten or more counts support this clonotype. This chain connects TRBV15 to TRBJ2-2, with a weak D call TRBD1 (5 bases). From germline, CDR1 is LNHNV and CDR2 YYDKDF (reference sequence). The length of the CDR3 is 15 residues. Trimming shortened V by 1 base and J by 4 bases, and 10 bases separated the two germline ends. As DNA, the CDR3 is TGTGCCACCAGCAGAGGCCAGGGAATCACCGGGGAGCTGTTTTTT. Its protein is CATSRGQGITGELFF.